The 17 T cell receptor beta chains presented below share a single source sample, sequenced in a study of beta chain features in type 1 diabetes (dated by TCRdb to 2017 to 2018). Overall study outcomes, separate from this receptor: A moderate but significant shortening of TCRB CDR3 length was observed in type 1 diabetes patients in all four CD4+ subsets.

These receptors have no known antigen. Library creation used the immunoSEQ multiplex PCR assay. All of the isolated RNA was reverse transcribed with the High Capacity cDNA Reverse Transcription Kit, so expressed TCRB transcripts were sequenced. TCRdb holds this immuneACCESS table with in-frame rearrangements only. Some clones are missing; in checked studies, unresolved V genes explain under half, and the rest has no known cause. This sample is represented by 600,000 to 700,000 clones; around an eighth of them were singletons. The top ten constitute 0.022% of the sample. Sequencing was performed on naive CD4+ T cells from blood. This specimen's cell subset or site label, per the study, means: true naive CD4+ T cells. The receptors were gathered from a man between 18 and 29 years old with type 1 diabetes.

This clone showed up just a few times. The chain links TRBV30 to TRBJ1-4; D call uncertain. The CDR3 contains 14 residues. CDR1 and CDR2 from the germline V gene are GTSNPN and SVGIG (reference sequence). V was pared by 0 bases and J by 6 bases, with 11 bases between. The CDR3 DNA reads TGTGCCTGGAGTGTACGGCCGGCGGATGAAAAACTGTTTTTT. It encodes CAWSVRPADEKLFF.

This clone was counted a few times. V is TRBV7-9 and J is TRBJ2-3, with 10 bases lining up with TRBD1. The junction had 5 bases not matched to a gene; V was cut back by 8 bases and J by 3 bases. The CDR3 has 14 residues. CDR1 and CDR2 from the germline V gene are SEHNR and FQNEAQ (reference sequence). Written as DNA, the CDR3 is TGTGCCAGCGGGAGACAGGGGGCGACAGATACGCAGTATTTT. It is translated as CASGRQGATDTQYF.

The CDR3, as DNA: TGTGCCAGCAGCTTAGGCGGGGCCTCCTACGAGCAGTACTTC. Amino acid sequence: CASSLGGASYEQYF. The V call is TRBV11-2, the J call TRBJ2-7, with D possibly matching TRBD2 (6 bases). Deletions cut 1 base from V and 0 bases from J, with 7 bases between. This CDR3 comprises 14 residues. From germline, CDR1 is SGHAT and CDR2 FQNNGV.

This chain links TRBV30 with TRBJ1-6, with unresolved D. From germline, CDR1 is GTSNPN and CDR2 SVGIG (reference sequence). V was pared by 5 bases and J by 6 bases, with 8 bases between. The CDR3 has 12 amino acids. The CDR3 reads CAWSSPNSPLHF. The CDR3 DNA is TGTGCCTGGTCGTCGCCTAATTCACCCCTCCACTTT.

V gene TRBV7-8 combines with J gene TRBJ2-7; D is undetermined. V gave up 6 bases and J gave up 7 bases, with 22 bases separating them. The CDR3 has 15 residues. Germline-derived CDR1 and CDR2 are SGHVS and FQNEAQ. The CDR3 here is CASSPRLPSGKEQYF. In nucleotides, the CDR3 is TGTGCCAGCAGTCCACGCCTCCCATCTGGGAAAGAGCAGTACTTC.

The rearrangement uses TRBV15 and TRBJ2-7; D not certain. V was cut by 2 bases and J by 4 bases, with 9 bases left in between. The CDR3 runs 13 residues. CDR1 is LNHNV, CDR2 YYDKDF, per germline (reference sequence). CDR3 protein: CATSRPLTYEQYF. CDR3 DNA: TGTGCCACCAGCAGACCGTTGACTTACGAGCAGTACTTC. The whole variable domain, filled in from reference TRBV15 and TRBJ2-7, reads DAMVIQNPRYQVTQFGKPVTLSCSQTLNHNVMYWYQQKSSQAPKLLFHYYDKDFNNEADTPDNFQSRRPNTSFCFLDIRSPGLGDTAMYLCATSRPLTYEQYFGPGTRLTVT.

Only a few counts were recorded for this clone. This sequence joins TRBV28 and TRBJ1-5, with 7 bases fitting TRBD1. V was clipped by 6 bases and J by 4 bases; unmatched bases: 15. Germline CDR1 and CDR2: MDHEN and SYDVKM. This CDR3 is built from 17 residues. CDR3 DNA: TGTGCCAGCAGGGATCGGACAGGCATGGACTTTAATCAGCCCCAGCATTTT. Translating gives CASRDRTGMDFNQPQHF.

This chain links TRBV7-9 with TRBJ1-1; possible D gene TRBD1, 5 bases. With 5 bases removed from V and 5 bases from J, the gap between germline ends came to 12 bases. Germline CDR1 SEHNR, CDR2 FQNEAQ (reference sequence). The CDR3 loop spans 13 amino acids. The CDR3 loop is CASSPGLGTEAFF. The CDR3 DNA reads TGTGCCAGCAGCCCAGGGTTAGGGACTGAAGCTTTCTTT.

For the CDR3, the DNA is TGCAGTGCAGAGGCCTACACCTTC. This codes for CSAEAYTF. The rearrangement links TRBV20-1 to TRBJ1-2; D unresolved. Per germline, CDR1 DFQATT and CDR2 SNEGSKA (reference sequence). V was cut by 6 bases and J by 10 bases, with 6 bases left in between. The CDR3 has 8 residues.

The rearrangement uses TRBV25-1 and TRBJ1-6; no clear D gene. The CDR3 sequence is 13 residues long. Germline V gene lookup returns CDR1 MGHDK and CDR2 SYGVNS. Between the trimmed V and J ends, which lost 0 bases and 9 bases, there was a span of 6 bases. CDR3 protein: CASSEYGGSPLHF. The CDR3 nucleotides are TGTGCCAGCAGTGAATATGGCGGTTCACCCCTCCACTTT. The full variable domain, its missing parts supplied by reference TRBV25-1 and TRBJ1-6, is EADIYQTPRYLVIGTGKKITLECSQTMGHDKMYWYQQDPGMELHLIHYSYGVNSTEKGDLSSESTVSRIRTEHFPLTLESARPSHTSQYLCASSEYGGSPLHFGNGTRLTVT.

The chain couples TRBV10-3 to TRBJ1-2, with D perhaps matching TRBD1 (5 bases). The CDR3 covers 14 residues. Germline assignment: CDR1 ENHRY and CDR2 SYGVKD. Between the trimmed V and J ends, which lost 4 bases and 0 bases, there was a span of 9 bases. The CDR3 nucleotides are TGTGCCATCAGTGGAGACAGCTCTAACTATGGCTACACCTTC. This gives the protein CAISGDSSNYGYTF.

The chain is built from TRBV9 and TRBJ1-2; TRBD1 matches at 8 bases. V shed 0 bases, J shed 4 bases, and the junction held 2 bases outside the gene matches. The length of the CDR3 is 14 residues. Germline CDR1 is SGDLS and CDR2 is YYNGEE. The CDR3 nucleotides read TGTGCCAGCAGCGTAGAGACAGGGGCCTATGGCTACACCTTC. Protein sequence: CASSVETGAYGYTF.

As to this clone: Other nucleotide sequences from this sample produce the same CDR3. The gene calls are TRBV29-1 and TRBJ2-5; 7 bases match TRBD1. The DNA end favors TRBJ2-7, so the J call may be wrong. This CDR3 comprises 12 residues. Germline assignment: CDR1 SQVTM and CDR2 ANQGSEA. The CDR3 sequence: CSVGGQPYEQYF. The CDR3 nucleotides read TGCAGCGTTGGGGGACAGCCCTACGAGCAGTACTTC.

V usage is TRBV11-2 and J usage is TRBJ1-2; D is unresolved. CDR3 size: 13 residues. Germline CDR1 is SGHAT and CDR2 is FQNNGV. Deletions cut 0 bases from V and 11 bases from J, with 13 bases between. The CDR3 nucleotides are TGTGCCAGCAGCTTAGACAGAGGAAGACGGTACACCTTC. Translating gives CASSLDRGRRYTF.

V is TRBV18 and J is TRBJ2-7; D not resolved. The germline V gene encodes CDR1 KGHSH and CDR2 LQKENI. CDR3 length: 15 amino acids. The V gene lost 2 bases and the J gene lost 5 bases, with 16 bases spanning the gap. CDR3 amino acids: CASSPGTSNRDEQYF. DNA for the CDR3: TGTGCCAGCTCACCAGGAACGTCAAATCGCGACGAGCAGTACTTC.

This chain joins TRBV30 and TRBJ1-5; D unclear. CDR3 length equals 16 residues. V shed 0 bases and J shed 2 bases, with 14 bases lying between them. Germline V gene lookup returns CDR1 GTSNPN and CDR2 SVGIG (reference sequence). The DNA of the CDR3 is TGTGCCTGGAGTGTACCTAAGGGTTCACGCAATCAGCCCCAGCATTTT. It codes for CAWSVPKGSRNQPQHF.

This clone showed up just a few times. The chain links TRBV7-9 to TRBJ2-1; D gene unclear. Germline loops: CDR1 SEHNR, CDR2 FQNEAQ (reference sequence). The CDR3 is 14 residues long. V was pared by 4 bases and J by 0 bases, with 7 bases between. The CDR3 bases are TGTGCCAGCAGCTCCCTAAGCTCCTACAATGAGCAGTTCTTC. Translation: CASSSLSSYNEQFF.